The present entry profiles one T cell receptor (beta chain) with its context. What it binds is not known. The data stem from a study of T cell responses to AZD1222 COVID-19 vaccine. Study-level results: White British ancestry dominated among donors, who included more females, and clonal diversity was possibly underestimated. Spike-specific TCR breadth and depth grew following two AZD1222 doses. Dominant at 160-218 and 743-854, vaccine-associated CD4 TCRs also spanned spike. Baseline serology detected seropositivity in only 5 to 7 AZD1222 recipients.

TCRdb's copy holds only in-frame clones and misses some; the assay was immunoSEQ multiplex PCR. The sample carries 140,000 to 150,000 clones, about 92% recorded once. The CDR3 loop spans 15 amino acids. CDR1 is SGHDT, CDR2 YYEEEE, per germline. Between the trimmed V and J ends, which lost 4 bases and 1 base, there was a span of 9 bases. This chain links TRBV5-6 with TRBJ2-6; TRBD2 might be the D (5 bases). The receptor was isolated from an adult in good health. The source material was peripheral blood, sampled on day 0 of AZD1222 vaccination. CDR3 nucleotides: TGTGCCAGCAGCCCAGGACTTTCTGGGGCCAACGTCCTGACTTTC. This sequence encodes CASSPGLSGANVLTF.